The rows below give T cell receptor beta chains drawn from one sample of a study of T cell repertoires in cytomegalovirus infection. Antigen specificity for these receptors is unknown. Each CDR3 protein gets one entry after TCRdb re-called the reads with MiXCR. Of about a million distinct CDR3 sequences in the sample, less than 35% were seen once. The input for sequencing was cultured CD8+ T cells from PBMCs, taken from culture after CMV antigen stimulation. The receptor set was obtained from a human donor in good health (CMV status not recorded). Some clones in this sample may be carry-over from other donors' samples. Each CDR3 is given with its conserved first and last residue.

J: TRBJ2-2; V: TRBV11-3; CDR3: CANSKRSQGFTGELFF
J: TRBJ2-7; V: TRBV5-6; CDR3: CASSLNGEQYF
J: TRBJ2-1; V: TRBV19; CDR3: CASSITGGNSYNEQFF
J: TRBJ2-1; V: TRBV7-9; CDR3: CASSPSWGEQFF
J: TRBJ2-1; V: TRBV7-9; CDR3: CASSPDLYEQFF
J: TRBJ2-5; V: TRBV24-1; CDR3: CATSDWVRGQETQYF
J: TRBJ1-1; V: TRBV7-8; CDR3: CASSPPGDTEAFF
J: TRBJ1-5; V: TRBV4-2; CDR3: CASSQVKDQPQHF
J: TRBJ2-7; V: TRBV27; CDR3: CASKRNYEQYF
J: TRBJ1-5; V: TRBV20-1; CDR3: CSATGESNQPQHF
J: TRBJ1-5; V: TRBV6-6; CDR3: CASTPPGADQPQHF
J: TRBJ1-5; V: TRBV28; CDR3: CASSSVGSNQPQHF
J: TRBJ2-1; V: TRBV7-9; CDR3: CASSPPSRPEREQFF
J: TRBJ1-3; V: TRBV11-2; CDR3: CASRPGGRSGNTIYF
J: TRBJ1-2; V: TRBV15; CDR3: CATSNWGQGIRDGYTF
J: TRBJ2-3; V: TRBV15; CDR3: CATSRDGNVADTQYF
J: TRBJ1-1; V: TRBV7-9; CDR3: CASSLATGGATEAFF
J: TRBJ1-2; V: TRBV12-3/TRBV12-4; CDR3: CASSLQQPTNYGYTF
J: TRBJ2-5; V: TRBV7-9; CDR3: CASSLEVVRRTQYF
J: TRBJ1-1; V: TRBV2; CDR3: CAPLPRVNTEAFF
J: TRBJ2-3; V: TRBV10-3; CDR3: CAIRVKRGVETDTQYF
J: TRBJ1-2; V: TRBV5-6; CDR3: CASSPDIRHGYTF
J: TRBJ2-5; V: TRBV7-6; CDR3: CASRNSGVWETQYF
J: TRBJ2-1; V: TRBV20-1; CDR3: CSADEQGRLGNEQFF
J: TRBJ1-4; V: TRBV29-1; CDR3: CSVVGDRSVAGREKSEKLFF
J: TRBJ2-5; V: TRBV4-1; CDR3: CASSQETGLGQETQYF
J: TRBJ1-1; V: TRBV27; CDR3: CASSPSNSGFEAFF
J: TRBJ2-1; V: TRBV18; CDR3: CASSPALAGLETRKQFF
J: TRBJ2-2; V: TRBV27; CDR3: CASSLRVGANTGELFF
J: TRBJ1-2; V: TRBV7-9; CDR3: CASSSPGPAMRPAANYGYTF
J: TRBJ2-1; V: TRBV7-9; CDR3: CASSWTGSPYNEQFF
J: TRBJ1-6; V: TRBV27; CDR3: CASSSGNSYNSPLHF
J: TRBJ2-1; V: TRBV7-2; CDR3: CASSLASGGAEQFF
J: TRBJ2-2; V: TRBV12-3/TRBV12-4; CDR3: CASSGGTGITGELFF
J: TRBJ2-2; V: TRBV5-4; CDR3: CASRSVGELFF
J: TRBJ2-6; V: TRBV10-3; CDR3: CAISESDLSGGAGANVLTF
J: TRBJ2-6; V: TRBV2; CDR3: CASSGVRGAGDNVLTF
J: TRBJ2-6; V: TRBV11-1; CDR3: CASSQTQAGGANVLTF
J: TRBJ1-6; V: TRBV2; CDR3: CAYFDLEGGDGPLHF
J: TRBJ2-5; V: TRBV4-1; CDR3: CASSPTEGIQETQYF
J: TRBJ2-1; V: TRBV7-8; CDR3: CASSLNPEQFF
J: TRBJ1-1; V: TRBV27; CDR3: CASSLVGRGLDEAFF
J: TRBJ2-3; V: TRBV6-4; CDR3: CASSDSFRSADTQYF
J: TRBJ2-5; V: TRBV10-2; CDR3: CASSGGRLADLQETQYF